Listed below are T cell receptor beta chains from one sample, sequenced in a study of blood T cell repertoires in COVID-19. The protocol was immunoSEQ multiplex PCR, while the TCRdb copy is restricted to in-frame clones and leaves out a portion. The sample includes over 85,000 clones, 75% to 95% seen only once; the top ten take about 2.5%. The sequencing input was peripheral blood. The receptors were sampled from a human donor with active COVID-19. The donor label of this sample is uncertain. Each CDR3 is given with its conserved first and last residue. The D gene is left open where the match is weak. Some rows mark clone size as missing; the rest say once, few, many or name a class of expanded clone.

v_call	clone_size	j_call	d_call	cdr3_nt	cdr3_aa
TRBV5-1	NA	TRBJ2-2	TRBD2	TGCGCCAGCAGCTCGATGACTAGCGGCCACACCGGGGAGCTGTTTTTT	CASSSMTSGHTGELFF
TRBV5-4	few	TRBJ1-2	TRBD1	TGTGCCAGCAGCTTCCAGGACAGGGTTACTGGCTATGGCTACACCTTC	CASSFQDRVTGYGYTF
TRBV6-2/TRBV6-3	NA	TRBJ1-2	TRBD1	TGTGCCAGCAGTACCGACAGGGGGAAAAACTATGGCTACACCTTC	CASSTDRGKNYGYTF
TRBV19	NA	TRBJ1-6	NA	TGTGCCAGTAGTATCGACAGACCGAATTCACCCCTCCACTTT	CASSIDRPNSPLHF
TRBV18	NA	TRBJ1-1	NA	TGTGCCAGCTCACTATCCGGGGGTGACACTGAAGCTTTCTTT	CASSLSGGDTEAFF
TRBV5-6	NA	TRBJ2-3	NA	TGTGCCAGCAGCTCGGGACTCCGCCTAGGCTCAGATACGCAGTATTTT	CASSSGLRLGSDTQYF
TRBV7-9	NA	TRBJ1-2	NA	TGTGCCAGCAGCTTACCGGACAGTTCCTATGGCTACACCTTC	CASSLPDSSYGYTF
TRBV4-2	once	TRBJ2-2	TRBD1	TGTGCCAGCAGCTCCCGTGGGCAGGGGGTTACCCCCCCGAACACCGGGGAGCTGTTTTTT	CASSSRGQGVTPPNTGELFF
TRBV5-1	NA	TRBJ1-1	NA	TGCGCCAGCAGCTTGAATGGGGGGACTGAAGCTTTCTTT	CASSLNGGTEAFF
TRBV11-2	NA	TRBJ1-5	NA	TGTGCCAGCAGCTTAGGATTGTCGGGCAATCAGCCCCAGCATTTT	CASSLGLSGNQPQHF
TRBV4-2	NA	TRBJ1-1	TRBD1	TGTGCCAGCAGCCAGATGACAGGGGGCGACCCTGAAGCTTTCTTT	CASSQMTGGDPEAFF
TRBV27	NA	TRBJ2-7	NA	TGTGCCAGCAGTCGAACCGCGACAGGATCCTACGAGCAGTACTTC	CASSRTATGSYEQYF
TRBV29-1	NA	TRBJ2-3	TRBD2	TGCAGCACCAACTCGGGGGGTAACACAGATACGCAGTATTTT	CSTNSGGNTDTQYF
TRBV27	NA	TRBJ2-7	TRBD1	TGTGCCAGCAGTCTCACAGGGGTGTCCCTTTTCTACGAGCAGTACTTC	CASSLTGVSLFYEQYF
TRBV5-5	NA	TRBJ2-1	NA	TGTGCCAGCAGTTGGGCGGCGGGCTCCTCCTACAATGAGCAGTTCTTC	CASSWAAGSSYNEQFF
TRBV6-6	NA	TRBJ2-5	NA	TGTGCCAGCAGTCCGGAAGCCCCGAGGGGGGGAAAAGAGACCCAGTACTTC	CASSPEAPRGGKETQYF
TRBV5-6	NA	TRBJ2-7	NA	TGTGCCAGCAGCTTGGGCAGGGGCCACGAGCAGTACTTC	CASSLGRGHEQYF
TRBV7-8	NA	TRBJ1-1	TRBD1	TGTGCCAGCATCGTAGGACAGGGTTACACTGAAGCTTTCTTT	CASIVGQGYTEAFF
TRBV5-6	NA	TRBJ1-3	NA	TGTGCCAGCAGCCCCCCGGGGGTAGGAGGAAACACCATATATTTT	CASSPPGVGGNTIYF
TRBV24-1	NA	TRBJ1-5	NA	TGTGCCACCAGTGACACCACAGGGATCAATGGGAATCAGCCCCAGCATTTT	CATSDTTGINGNQPQHF
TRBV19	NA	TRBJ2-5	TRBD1	TGTGCCAGTACCCAGGGGGAAGAGACCCAGTACTTC	CASTQGEETQYF
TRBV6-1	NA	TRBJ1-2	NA	TGTGCCAGCAGTGAGAGGGCGCAGATCTATGGCTACACCTTC	CASSERAQIYGYTF
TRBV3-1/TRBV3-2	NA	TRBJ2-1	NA	TGTGCCAGCAGCCAAGAAGTGGTTAGGGGGTTTGAGCAGTTCTTC	CASSQEVVRGFEQFF
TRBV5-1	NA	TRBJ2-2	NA	TGCGCCAGCAGCTTGGCCGTCACCGGGGAGCTGTTTTTT	CASSLAVTGELFF
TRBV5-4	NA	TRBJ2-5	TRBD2	TGTGCCAGCAGCTTGGCTACTAGCGGGGGGTTCCCATGGACCCAGTACTTC	CASSLATSGGFPWTQYF
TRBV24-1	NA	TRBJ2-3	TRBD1	TGTGCCACCAGTGACGCTGGGACAGGGAATGTAGATACGCAGTATTTT	CATSDAGTGNVDTQYF
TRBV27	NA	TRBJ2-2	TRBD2	TGTGCCAGCAGTTTATTGGCGGGGGGGAACACCGGGGAGCTGTTTTTT	CASSLLAGGNTGELFF
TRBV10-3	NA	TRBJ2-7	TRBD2	TGTGCCATCAAAGGGCTAGCGGAAGTCTCGGAGCAGTACTTC	CAIKGLAEVSEQYF
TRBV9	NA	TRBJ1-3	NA	TGTGCCAGCAGCGCCCTTGGGCAGAGCTCTGGAAACACCATATATTTT	CASSALGQSSGNTIYF
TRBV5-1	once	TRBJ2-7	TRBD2	TGCGCCAGCAGCCCGTTTATTTCTAGCGGGGAGTTCGAGCAGTACTTC	CASSPFISSGEFEQYF
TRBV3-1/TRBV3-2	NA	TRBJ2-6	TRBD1	TGTGCCAGCAGCCTTGGACAGGGGACATCTGGGGCCAACGTCCTGACTTTC	CASSLGQGTSGANVLTF
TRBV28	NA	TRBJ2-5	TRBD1	TGTGCCAGCAGTCGGGACAGTCAAGAGACCCAGTACTTC	CASSRDSQETQYF
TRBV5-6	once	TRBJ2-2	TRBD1	TGTGCCAGCAGCTTGTATCTGGACAGGTCTTCCAACACCGGGGAGCTGTTTTTT	CASSLYLDRSSNTGELFF
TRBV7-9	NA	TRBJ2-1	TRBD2	TGTGCCAGCAGCTTAGGAAAACTAGCGGGGCAGTTCTTC	CASSLGKLAGQFF
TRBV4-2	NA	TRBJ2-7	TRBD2	TGTGCCAGCAGCCAAGTGGTTCCTAGCGGGGGAGGGGGAAGATACGAGCAGTACTTC	CASSQVVPSGGGGRYEQYF
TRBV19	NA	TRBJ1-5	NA	TGTGCCAGTAGTATCGGGGGTAGCCTAGGACAGCCCCAGCATTTT	CASSIGGSLGQPQHF
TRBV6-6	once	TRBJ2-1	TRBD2	TGTGCCAGCATGACTAGCGGGGGGGCTAACAATGAGCAGTTCTTC	CASMTSGGANNEQFF